These 20 T cell receptor beta chains share one sample of origin, sequenced in a study of shared clonotypes between healthy human individuals. Clones were sequenced by immunoSEQ multiplex PCR, and TCRdb holds only the in-frame ones, with some missing. Among about 480,000 clones listed, 75% to 80% were seen once. Sequenced sample: PBMCs. These receptors were taken from a woman aged 40-49 years in good health. Some clones in this sample may be carry-over from other donors' samples.

The gene calls are TRBV28 and TRBJ2-1; 9 bases align to TRBD1. This CDR3 has 15 amino acids. The V and J ends lost 4 bases and 5 bases, in that order; junction bases with no gene match: 6. Germline V gene data show CDR1 as MDHEN and CDR2 as SYDVKM. The CDR3 DNA reads as TGTGCCAGCAGTTCCCCCCGGGACAGGGACAATGAGCAGTTCTTC. Its translation is CASSSPRDRDNEQFF.

This clone was observed many times. The chain has TRBV7-3 and TRBJ2-7; TRBD1 aligns across 8 bases. Trimming took 2 bases from V and 1 from J; bases not matched to a gene: 16. Germline V gene lookup returns CDR1 SGHTA and CDR2 FQGTGA. This CDR3 has 19 residues. The CDR3 sequence is CASSLAVRTGGLGSYEQYF. CDR3 bases: TGTGCCAGCAGCTTAGCGGTGAGAACAGGGGGACTGGGGTCCTACGAGCAGTACTTC.

V and J are TRBV5-4 and TRBJ2-2, with 13 bases aligning to TRBD2. Germline V gene data show CDR1 as SGHNT and CDR2 as YYREEE (reference sequence). Germline trimming cut 4 bases from V and 3 bases from J; bases unmatched to any gene: 3. The CDR3 loop spans 16 amino acids. The CDR3 loop is CASSALAGGYTGELFF. The CDR3 nucleotides are TGTGCCAGCAGCGCACTAGCGGGAGGGTACACCGGGGAGCTGTTTTTT.

With respect to this clone: The sample holds other DNA sequences that translate to the same CDR3. The rearrangement joins TRBV15 to TRBJ1-1; D is unclear. With 1 base removed from V and 2 bases from J, the gap between germline ends came to 5 bases. Germline assignment: CDR1 LNHNV and CDR2 YYDKDF (reference sequence). The CDR3 totals 13 residues. CDR3 amino acids: CATSRAPNTEAFF. CDR3 DNA sequence: TGTGCCACCAGCAGAGCCCCCAACACTGAAGCTTTCTTT.

The rearrangement uses TRBV5-1 and TRBJ1-5; no definite D call. The CDR3 sequence is 15 residues long. The germline gives CDR1 SGHRS, CDR2 YFSETQ. The V end was cut by 5 bases, the J end by 5 bases, with 17 bases between. CDR3 bases: TGCGCCAGCAGTGAGGTCGGACTCCTCGATCAGCCCCAGCATTTT. Protein sequence: CASSEVGLLDQPQHF.

This clone was picked up one time. The rearrangement joins TRBV7-9 to TRBJ1-4; possible D gene TRBD1, 5 bases. The CDR3 spans 16 residues. Deletions cut 0 bases from V and 7 bases from J, with 15 bases between. Germline assignment: CDR1 SEHNR and CDR2 FQNEAQ (reference sequence). The CDR3 is CASSLAQGGSGEKLFF. The DNA for the CDR3 is TGTGCCAGCAGCTTAGCCCAGGGTGGGTCGGGTGAAAAACTGTTTTTT.

This clone has a handful of counts. J is TRBJ2-1 and V is TRBV11-2; D possibly matches TRBD1 or TRBD2 (5 bases each). Per germline, CDR1 SGHAT and CDR2 FQNNGV. Trimming removed 1 base at V and 9 bases at J, with 16 bases between. The CDR3 totals 15 residues. CDR3 DNA: TGTGCCAGCAGCTTAGCTTCCGGGACCAGAGGTGAGCAGTTCTTC. Its protein is CASSLASGTRGEQFF. The whole variable domain, remainder taken from reference TRBV11-2 and TRBJ2-1, is EAGVAQSPRYKIIEKRQSVAFWCNPISGHATLYWYQQILGQGPKLLIQFQNNGVVDDSQLPKDRFSAERLKGVDSTLKIQPAKLEDSAVYLCASSLASGTRGEQFFGPGTRLTVL.

The chain is built from TRBV29-1 and TRBJ2-7, with a tentative D call TRBD1 (5 bases). The CDR3 length is 12 residues. Deletions cut 7 bases from V and 3 bases from J, with 13 bases between. Germline V CDR1 and CDR2: SQVTM, ANQGSEA. In DNA, the CDR3 is TGCAGCGCAAAGACAGAACTCTACGAGCAGTACTTC. Translation gives CSAKTELYEQYF.

To note about this clone: Other DNA sequences of this sample code for an identical CDR3. The V and J genes are TRBV30 and TRBJ2-2, with D maybe TRBD1 (5 bases). Germline CDR1 reads GTSNPN; CDR2 reads SVGIG (reference sequence). CDR3 size: 14 residues. Trimming left V 4 bases short and J 1 base short, with 10 bases between. CDR3 sequence reads: CAWIRQMNTGELFF. CDR3 bases: TGTGCCTGGATAAGACAGATGAACACCGGGGAGCTGTTTTTT.

In this sample, this clone turned up a few times. This chain joins TRBV29-1 and TRBJ2-7; possibly TRBD1 for D (5 bases). CDR1 and CDR2 from the germline V gene are SQVTM and ANQGSEA. V shed 4 bases and J shed 0 bases, with 7 bases lying between them. The CDR3 sequence is 12 residues long. The DNA for the CDR3 is TGCAGCGTTGGGGGCGGCTCCTACGAGCAGTACTTC. It specifies CSVGGGSYEQYF.

The rearrangement joins TRBV2 to TRBJ1-5, with no clear D. The CDR3 has 12 amino acids. Germline CDR1 reads SNHLY; CDR2 reads FYNNEI. V dropped 4 bases and J dropped 8 bases, with 9 bases sitting between them. In nucleotides, the CDR3 is TGTGCCAGCAGTGCGAGAGGAGAGCCCCAGCATTTT. As protein: CASSARGEPQHF.

This chain links TRBV18 with TRBJ2-6; D ambiguous. Trimming removed 0 bases at V and 3 bases at J, with 3 bases between. This CDR3 has 14 residues. From germline, CDR1 is KGHSH and CDR2 LQKENI. The CDR3 spells CASSPPIGANVLTF. The CDR3 DNA sequence: TGTGCCAGCTCACCACCGATTGGGGCCAACGTCCTGACTTTC.

The CDR3 protein is CASSEARQSYGYTF. The CDR3 region has the DNA TGTGCCAGCAGTGAAGCGCGTCAGTCCTATGGCTACACCTTC. The rearrangement uses TRBV2 and TRBJ1-2; unclear D gene. CDR3 size: 14 residues. Germline V gene lookup returns CDR1 SNHLY and CDR2 FYNNEI. The V gene lost 0 bases and the J gene lost 4 bases, with 9 bases spanning the gap.

The chain employs TRBV9 and TRBJ1-4, with D uncertain. The CDR3 loop spans 14 amino acids. The V end was cut by 3 bases, the J end by 4 bases, with 10 bases between. Per the germline V gene, CDR1 is SGDLS and CDR2 is YYNGEE. CDR3 nucleotides: TGTGCCAGCAGCGCAGGACGGATTAATGAAAAACTGTTTTTT. Residues: CASSAGRINEKLFF. Variable domain in full (rest from reference TRBV9 and TRBJ1-4): DSGVTQTPKHLITATGQRVTLRCSPRSGDLSVYWYQQSLDQGLQFLIQYYNGEERAKGNILERFSAQQFPDLHSELNLSSLELGDSALYFCASSAGRINEKLFFGSGTQLSVL.

About this clone: Other DNA sequences in the same sample also yield this CDR3. The genes are TRBV7-2 and TRBJ2-3; D gene unclear. The CDR3 runs 13 residues. Per germline, CDR1 SGHTA and CDR2 FQGNSA. With 5 bases removed from V and 6 bases from J, the gap between germline ends came to 12 bases. In DNA, the CDR3 is TGTGCCAGCAGCCGGTCTAGGGCGGATACGCAGTATTTT. Protein: CASSRSRADTQYF.

This clone has just a few counts. The chain links TRBV4-3 to TRBJ2-1; D is uncertain. The CDR3 has 11 residues. V gave up 3 bases and J gave up 6 bases, with 3 bases separating them. CDR1 is LGHNA, CDR2 YSLEER, per germline. The CDR3 here is CASSQTNEQFF. The CDR3 nucleotides are TGCGCCAGCAGCCAGACCAATGAGCAGTTCTTC.

The rearrangement joins TRBV15 to TRBJ2-5; 10 bases fit TRBD2. The germline V gene encodes CDR1 LNHNV and CDR2 YYDKDF (reference sequence). Trimming at V came to 0 bases and at J to 4 bases, leaving 11 bases not matched to a gene. This CDR3 region has 18 residues. CDR3 loop: CATSRDRSLAGAGETQYF. DNA for the CDR3: TGTGCCACCAGCAGAGATCGGTCCCTAGCGGGAGCTGGAGAGACCCAGTACTTC.

The genes are TRBV15 and TRBJ1-5; 7 bases align to TRBD1. The CDR3 totals 16 residues. Germline V lookup: CDR1 LNHNV, CDR2 YYDKDF (reference sequence). J lost 4 bases, V lost 8 bases, and 14 bases had no gene match. The CDR3 DNA sequence: TGTGCCACCTCGCGGACAGGCGATCAGGGGAATCAGCCCCAGCATTTT. It codes for CATSRTGDQGNQPQHF.

The chain's CDR3 is CASSKEIWGSVTQYF. Here the CDR3 DNA reads TGTGCCAGCAGCAAAGAGATCTGGGGGAGCGTGACCCAGTACTTC. This chain joins TRBV7-2 and TRBJ2-7; D is perhaps TRBD1 or TRBD2 (5 bases each). The DNA end is more similar to TRBJ2-5, so the J call may be wrong. The CDR3 totals 15 residues. The germline V gene encodes CDR1 SGHTA and CDR2 FQGNSA.

As to this clone: Within the sample, other DNA sequences also encode this same CDR3. The chain carries TRBV19 and TRBJ1-5; the match to TRBD1 covers 8 bases. The CDR3 length is 14 residues. Germline values: CDR1 LNHDA, CDR2 SQIVND (reference sequence). After removal of 10 bases from V and 4 bases from J, the junction contained 9 bases not matched to a gene. For the CDR3, the DNA is TGTGCCACCGGGGGGACAGGTCGAAATCAGCCCCAGCATTTT. Protein sequence: CATGGTGRNQPQHF.